Sequencing of this T cell receptor beta chain was carried out in a study of a mutant IDH1 vaccine in newly diagnosed glioma. The overall study: Earlier care involved radiotherapy, temozolomide, or both, and the majority received both.

On this clone: What it binds is unknown.

The V gene's germline CDR1 is ENHRY and CDR2 SYGVKD. The CDR3 has 15 amino acids. V trimming: 5 bases; J trimming: 4 bases; junction bases outside the gene matches: 5. Time point noted: week 23, last vaccination. With topical imiquimod, each dose of the vaccine consisted of 300 ug of mutant IDH1 20-mer peptide. Produced via immunoSEQ multiplex PCR; TCRdb's table is partial and in-frame only. This repertoire shows 77,000 or so clones, approximately 85% found once; its top ten account for around 0.73%. The chain employs TRBV10-3 and TRBJ1-3, with TRBD1 identical over 10 bases. The sequencing here drew on PBMCs, taken from a glioma patient whose treatment included an IDH1 peptide vaccine. This TCR derives from a woman in her 50s with glioma. The CDR3 protein is CAISQTTGGGNTIYF. For the CDR3, the DNA is TGTGCCATCAGTCAGACGACAGGGGGCGGAAACACCATATATTTT.